This T cell receptor (beta chain) was identified during a study of blood T cell repertoires in COVID-19. Here immunoSEQ multiplex PCR was the method, and the copy in TCRdb shows in-frame clones only, minus some. Among approximately 340,000 clones, approximately 91% were seen once, and the ten largest hold roughly 0.9%. CDR3 length: 17 amino acids. Germline lookup yields CDR1 LNHDA and CDR2 SQIVND (reference sequence). With 4 bases clipped from V and 4 bases from J, the junction kept 6 bases outside the gene matches. This sequence was found in a middle-aged woman who had been exposed to COVID-19. What was sequenced was PBMCs or T cells enriched from blood (not recorded which). The gene calls are TRBV19 and TRBJ2-2; 13 bases map to TRBD2. Written as DNA, the CDR3 is TGTGCCAGTAGTACAAGGACTAGCGGGGGTTTCACCGGGGAGCTGTTTTTT. It specifies CASSTRTSGGFTGELFF.